The sequence of this TCR beta chain was determined in a study of T cells after yellow fever vaccination. Points from the study as a whole: FACS-sorted repertoires could harbor abundant contaminating bulk-population clonotypes. Once the booster was given, most primary-vaccination clones reappeared, at around 96% for CD4 and over 85% for CD8.

Regarding this clonotype: Antigen: not known.

They built TCR cDNA with 5'RACE template switching, a step that put in a universal primer site and UMIs. Each CDR3 protein is one row after TCRdb ran MiXCR on the 5' RACE reads. The sample has about 510,000 distinct CDR3 sequences; roughly a fifth are singletons. The CDR3 loop spans 13 amino acids. V gave up 5 bases and J gave up 8 bases; unmatched junction bases: 5. CDR1 is SEHNR and CDR2 is FQNEAQ in the germline V gene (reference sequence). This chain uses TRBV7-9 with TRBJ2-1, with TRBD1 identical over 8 bases. This material consisted of PBMCs, taken less than 25 days after the first yellow fever vaccination. The clonotype originates from a man aged 18 to 35 who received the YFV17D yellow fever vaccine. The CDR3 region has the DNA TGTGCCAGCAGCCGGACAGGGATCGATGAGCAGTTCTTC. Translating it yields CASSRTGIDEQFF.